The 32 T cell receptor beta chains below all came from one sample that was sequenced in a study of blood T cell repertoires in COVID-19. Method: immunoSEQ multiplex PCR; TCRdb's copy keeps in-frame clones and lacks some. Among about 300,000 clones listed, 70% to 90% were seen once. The sample taken for sequencing was PBMCs or T cells enriched from blood (not recorded which). These receptors were taken from a woman aged 25 to 39 who had recovered from COVID-19.

The CDR3 region is CASSRTDRIMAGYTF. For the CDR3, the DNA is TGTGCCAGCTCACGCACGGACAGGATCATGGCGGGCTACACCTTC. This chain joins TRBV18 and TRBJ1-2; TRBD1 aligns across 7 bases. CDR1 and CDR2 from the germline V gene are KGHSH and LQKENI. With 4 bases clipped from V and 8 bases from J, the junction kept 13 bases outside the gene matches. This CDR3 contains 15 residues.

On this clone: Different DNA sequences within this sample yield the same CDR3. The CDR3 DNA reads TGTGCCTGGAGCCCTCCGGGAGGGAACACTGAAGCTTTCTTT. Translating gives CAWSPPGGNTEAFF. V gene TRBV30 combines with J gene TRBJ1-1, with D unresolved. From germline, CDR1 is GTSNPN and CDR2 SVGIG (reference sequence). The V end lost 3 bases, the J end lost 1 base, and 12 bases lay between the germline ends. CDR3 size: 14 residues.

This chain joins TRBV5-1 and TRBJ1-1; 10 nucleotides line up with TRBD1. The germline V gene encodes CDR1 SGHRS and CDR2 YFSETQ. CDR3 length: 14 amino acids. J was trimmed by 6 bases and V by 2 bases; bases with no gene match: 4. The CDR3 nucleotides are TGCGCCAGCAGCTTACTGACAGGGGGCTCTGAAGCTTTCTTT. It encodes CASSLLTGGSEAFF. Looking up the rest from reference TRBV5-1 and TRBJ1-1 gives the full variable domain: KAGVTQTPRYLIKTRGQQVTLSCSPISGHRSVSWYQQTPGQGLQFLFEYFSETQRNKGNFPGRFSGRQFSNSRSEMNVSTLELGDSALYLCASSLLTGGSEAFFGQGTRLTVV.

V is TRBV30 and J is TRBJ1-2; 12 bases agree with TRBD1. CDR3 size: 19 residues. V shed 4 bases and J 4 bases; nucleotides not matched to a gene: 19. Germline-derived CDR1 and CDR2 are GTSNPN and SVGIG (reference sequence). CDR3 residues: CAWTGSPGGTGGSIYGYTF. The CDR3 DNA reads TGTGCCTGGACGGGGTCCCCCGGAGGGACAGGGGGCTCCATCTATGGCTACACCTTC.

V usage is TRBV5-1 and J usage is TRBJ2-1; 7 bases line up with TRBD2. From germline, CDR1 is SGHRS and CDR2 YFSETQ. The J segment lost 7 bases and the V segment lost 2 bases, leaving 6 bases of the junction unmatched. The CDR3 is made up of 14 amino acids. The DNA of the CDR3 is TGCGCCAGCAGCTTTGGACTAGGTCTTAATGAGCAGTTCTTC. It encodes CASSFGLGLNEQFF.

The chain carries TRBV30 and TRBJ1-1; D remains ambiguous. The CDR3 extends over 14 amino acids. The germline V and J ends were trimmed by 0 bases and 0 bases, with 8 bases remaining between them. The germline V gene has CDR1 GTSNPN and CDR2 SVGIG (reference sequence). The CDR3 spells CAWSVYNMNTEAFF. The CDR3 DNA reads as TGTGCCTGGAGTGTGTACAACATGAACACTGAAGCTTTCTTT.

This rearrangement joins TRBV5-6 to TRBJ1-6; the D gene is possibly TRBD1 (5 bases). In germline, CDR1 is SGHDT, CDR2 YYEEEE. This CDR3 contains 17 residues. The V end was cut by 2 bases, the J end by 9 bases, with 21 bases between. The DNA for the CDR3 is TGTGCCAGCAGCTTAGCAAGGGGATTACTATTATCTTCACCCCTCCACTTT. It codes for CASSLARGLLLSSPLHF.

This rearrangement joins TRBV2 to TRBJ1-5; D is possibly TRBD1 (5 bases). This CDR3 is built from 14 residues. Germline-derived CDR1 and CDR2 are SNHLY and FYNNEI. V was trimmed by 2 bases and J by 4 bases, leaving 9 bases between them. CDR3 residues: CASSESSGNQPQHF. Written as DNA, the CDR3 is TGTGCCAGCAGTGAAAGTTCAGGGAATCAGCCCCAGCATTTT.

CDR3 sequence (DNA): TGTGCCAGCTCACCATTTGACAGCGCAGCCTATGGCTACACCTTC. Amino acids: CASSPFDSAAYGYTF. The rearrangement joins TRBV18 to TRBJ1-2, with D possibly being TRBD1 (5 bases). The CDR3 consists of 15 residues. The germline gives CDR1 KGHSH, CDR2 LQKENI. Trimming shortened V by 2 bases and J by 4 bases, and 14 bases separated the two germline ends.

The genes are TRBV10-3 and TRBJ2-5; TRBD2 matches at 7 bases. Per germline, CDR1 ENHRY and CDR2 SYGVKD. V lost 10 bases, J lost 4 bases, and 3 bases stayed unmatched. The length of the CDR3 is 11 residues. CDR3 in DNA: TGTGCCACACGCGGGGGAGAGACCCAGTACTTC. Its translation: CATRGGETQYF.

This chain uses TRBV2 with TRBJ1-5; tentatively, D is TRBD1 (5 bases). V shed 7 bases and J shed 7 bases, with 20 bases lying between them. Germline lookup yields CDR1 SNHLY and CDR2 FYNNEI. The CDR3 consists of 15 residues. In DNA form, the CDR3 reads TGTGCCAGCACCACCGATCCGCCTGGGGCCCAGCCCCAGCATTTT. It specifies CASTTDPPGAQPQHF. Filled out from reference TRBV2 and TRBJ1-5, the complete variable domain reads EPEVTQTPSHQVTQMGQEVILRCVPISNHLYFYWYRQILGQKVEFLVSFYNNEISEKSEIFDDQFSVERPDGSNFTLKIRSTKLEDSAMYFCASTTDPPGAQPQHFGDGTRLSIL.

V is TRBV15 and J is TRBJ1-5; 7 bases fit TRBD1. This CDR3 is 16 amino acids long. V shed 5 bases, J shed 7 bases, and the junction held 14 bases outside the gene matches. CDR1 LNHNV and CDR2 YYDKDF come from the germline V gene (reference sequence). CDR3 DNA: TGTGCCACCAGCGACGTTCAGCAGGGGGTAGGGCAGCCCCAGCATTTT. Translated, it gives CATSDVQQGVGQPQHF.

The genes are TRBV2 and TRBJ2-1; TRBD2 matches 11 bases. The V segment lost 7 bases and the J segment 9 bases; nucleotides outside the gene matches: 5. The CDR3 loop spans 13 amino acids. CDR1 is SNHLY and CDR2 is FYNNEI in the germline V gene. The CDR3 loop is CASKLAGGLEQFF. The DNA of the CDR3 is TGTGCCAGCAAGTTAGCGGGGGGGCTTGAGCAGTTCTTC.

The chain joins TRBV7-9 to TRBJ2-7; 7 nucleotides line up with TRBD2. J gave up 3 bases and V 5 bases, and 16 bases lay outside the gene matches. The germline CDR1 and CDR2 sequences are SEHNR and FQNEAQ (reference sequence). This CDR3 is 17 amino acids long. The CDR3 reads CASSPPTGLTGGYEQYF. The CDR3 coding sequence is TGTGCCAGCAGCCCGCCGACGGGACTCACGGGGGGCTACGAGCAGTACTTC. The entire variable domain, with the rest obtained from reference TRBV7-9 and TRBJ2-7, is as follows: DTGVSQNPRHKITKRGQNVTFRCDPISEHNRLYWYRQTLGQGPEFLTYFQNEAQLEKSRLLSDRFSAERPKGSFSTLEIQRTEQGDSAMYLCASSPPTGLTGGYEQYFGPGTRLTVT.

The V call is TRBV19, the J call TRBJ1-2, with a tentative D call TRBD1 (5 bases). Trimming shortened V by 0 bases and J by 4 bases, and 12 bases separated the two germline ends. This CDR3 is built from 15 residues. CDR1 is LNHDA and CDR2 is SQIVND in the germline V gene (reference sequence). The CDR3 loop is CASSIDLRDSYGYTF. The DNA for the CDR3 is TGTGCCAGTAGTATAGATCTCAGGGATTCCTATGGCTACACCTTC.

This clone was recorded only once. The chain recombines TRBV5-1 with TRBJ1-4; D is unclear. V lost 4 bases and J lost 1, with 5 bases in between. The germline V gene encodes CDR1 SGHRS and CDR2 YFSETQ. This CDR3 contains 13 residues. This CDR3 reads CASSTGTNEKLFF. CDR3 sequence (DNA): TGCGCCAGCAGCACCGGAACTAATGAAAAACTGTTTTTT.

This chain links TRBV19 with TRBJ1-2; D gene uncertain. There are 13 residues in the CDR3. CDR1 is LNHDA, CDR2 SQIVND, per germline (reference sequence). V lost 0 bases and J 6 bases, leaving 8 bases between the germline ends. In DNA, the CDR3 is TGTGCCAGTAGTATAGATGGACTGCATGGCTACACCTTC. Its protein product is CASSIDGLHGYTF.

V is TRBV5-5 and J is TRBJ1-4, with TRBD1 matching over 10 bases. V trimming: 4 bases; J trimming: 6 bases; junction bases outside the gene matches: 6. Germline values: CDR1 SGHKS, CDR2 YYEKEE (reference sequence). The CDR3 runs 15 residues. Here the CDR3 DNA reads TGTGCCAGCAGCCCGGGGGACAGGGGATATGAAAAACTGTTTTTT. It translates to CASSPGDRGYEKLFF.

The CDR3 DNA reads as TGCAGCACCACCCCTGTGGGCGGGGGGGCCTACAATGAGCAGTTCTTC. Its translation is CSTTPVGGGAYNEQFF. The chain joins TRBV29-1 to TRBJ2-1, with TRBD2 identical over 9 bases. This CDR3 spans 16 amino acids. V lost 8 bases to trimming and J lost 2 bases; unmatched junction nucleotides: 13. In germline, CDR1 is SQVTM, CDR2 ANQGSEA.

The V and J genes are TRBV10-3 and TRBJ2-7; 12 bases fit TRBD2. Germline trimming cut 7 bases from V and 0 bases from J; bases unmatched to any gene: 4. Germline CDR1 and CDR2: ENHRY and SYGVKD. The CDR3 totals 15 residues. The chain's CDR3 is CAITATSGGSYEQYF. The CDR3 DNA follows: TGTGCCATCACCGCGACTAGCGGGGGCTCCTACGAGCAGTACTTC.

The V gene is TRBV12-3 or TRBV12-4, the J gene TRBJ2-1, with D tentatively TRBD2 (5 bases). Trimming left V 7 bases short and J 16 bases short, with 20 bases between. The CDR3 is 12 amino acids. CDR3 sequence: CASTHAAGLLFF. DNA of the CDR3: TGTGCCAGCACGCATGCGGCGGGTCTCCTATTCTTC.

The gene calls are TRBV6-2 or TRBV6-3 and TRBJ1-2; no reliable D call. V was shortened by 2 bases and J by 4 bases, with 11 bases between the two germline ends. The CDR3 is made up of 14 amino acids. In germline, CDR1 is MNHEY, CDR2 SVGEGT. CDR3 coding DNA: TGTGCCAGCAGTTACCAGGTCCTAATCTATGGCTACACCTTC. This sequence encodes CASSYQVLIYGYTF.

The chain joins TRBV3-1 (or the pseudogene TRBV3-2) to TRBJ1-1; D unresolved. CDR1 LGHDT and CDR2 YNNKEL come from the germline V gene (reference sequence). V lost 0 bases to trimming and J lost 10 bases, with 18 bases between them. The CDR3 consists of 15 residues. CDR3 nucleotide sequence: TGTGCCAGCAGCCAAGATAGTCCAGGTACAGCCGCAGCTTTCTTT. Its protein product is CASSQDSPGTAAAFF.

V and J are TRBV4-2 and TRBJ1-1; D call uncertain. This CDR3 region has 14 residues. The V end lost 0 bases, the J end lost 5 bases, and 10 bases lay between the germline ends. Germline V gene sequence: CDR1 LGHNA, CDR2 YNFKEQ. The CDR3 DNA reads TGTGCCAGCAGCCAAGATGCTTCGGAGACTGAAGCTTTCTTT. Encoded protein: CASSQDASETEAFF.

This sequence joins TRBV5-5 and TRBJ2-1; 7 bases fit TRBD1. Trimming removed 4 bases from V and 7 bases from J; junction bases left unmatched: 11. The CDR3 length is 15 residues. The germline CDR1 and CDR2 sequences are SGHKS and YYEKEE (reference sequence). The CDR3 is CASSPDRRNVNEQFF. In DNA, the CDR3 is TGTGCCAGCAGCCCGGACAGGAGGAACGTGAATGAGCAGTTCTTC.

This clone has a single count. The rearrangement links TRBV5-1 to TRBJ2-7, with 7 nucleotides matching TRBD2. The CDR3 covers 14 residues. Looked up from germline, CDR1 is SGHRS and CDR2 is YFSETQ. The V segment lost 0 bases and the J segment 3 bases; nucleotides outside the gene matches: 3. CDR3 sequence: CASSLEGTNYEQYF. Here the CDR3 DNA reads TGCGCCAGCAGCTTGGAGGGGACTAACTACGAGCAGTACTTC.

This chain uses TRBV28 with TRBJ1-5; 8 bases agree with TRBD1. J was trimmed by 2 bases and V by 5 bases; bases with no gene match: 5. CDR1 is MDHEN, CDR2 SYDVKM, per germline. This CDR3 is built from 15 residues. The DNA of the CDR3 is TGTGCCAGCAGTCGCGACAGGGGAGGCAATCAGCCCCAGCATTTT. Translating gives CASSRDRGGNQPQHF.

The chain couples TRBV4-1 to TRBJ2-5, with a possible D match to TRBD2 (6 bases). CDR1 is MGHRA and CDR2 is YSYEKL in the germline V gene. The CDR3 has 13 residues. V lost 1 base and J 4 bases, leaving 7 bases between the germline ends. DNA for the CDR3: TGCGCCAGCAGCCAAGCACTAGCAGAGACCCAGTACTTC. It specifies CASSQALAETQYF.

The chain employs TRBV11-2 and TRBJ1-6; D call uncertain. The V gene's germline CDR1 is SGHAT and CDR2 FQNNGV. This CDR3 has 15 residues. Trimming stripped 5 bases from V and 4 bases from J, with 12 bases between. The CDR3 spells CASSPWSPYNSPLHF. The CDR3 DNA sequence: TGTGCCAGCAGCCCATGGAGTCCTTATAATTCACCCCTCCACTTT.

This chain joins TRBV7-8 and TRBJ1-1, with D possibly being TRBD1 (5 bases). Germline V gives CDR1 SGHVS, CDR2 FQNEAQ. This CDR3 comprises 16 residues. Trimming took off 6 bases at V and 0 bases at J, with 17 bases between the two ends. The CDR3 here is CASSRLGPGLNTEAFF. The CDR3 nucleotides read TGTGCCAGCAGTCGCCTGGGGCCGGGTCTGAACACTGAAGCTTTCTTT.

The chain is built from TRBV30 and TRBJ1-5; a possible D gene is TRBD1 (5 bases). CDR1 is GTSNPN, CDR2 SVGIG, per germline (reference sequence). CDR3 length equals 15 residues. The ends were cut back, 2 bases at V and 4 bases at J, with 15 bases in the middle. The DNA of the CDR3 is TGTGCCTGGAGTCCCTCTCCAGGGATAAATCAGCCCCAGCATTTT. It yields the protein CAWSPSPGINQPQHF.

The chain employs TRBV9 and TRBJ2-3, with D uncertain. The CDR3 has 15 residues. The V end lost 4 bases, the J end lost 0 bases, and 12 bases lay between the germline ends. Germline V gene sequence: CDR1 SGDLS, CDR2 YYNGEE. CDR3 nucleotide sequence: TGTGCCAGCAGCCTTAGCCTCCCTAGCACAGATACGCAGTATTTT. This translates into CASSLSLPSTDTQYF.